Below, 21 T cell receptor beta chains from the same sample are listed, as sequenced in a study of control samples from healthy donors and cancer patients. Sequenced by immunoSEQ multiplex PCR; TCRdb stores in-frame clones only, minus some. The data contain some 140,000 clones, roughly 89% of them seen just once; the ten biggest clones take up roughly 7.8%. Sequenced sample: PBMCs. The receptors stem from a man in his fifties with head and neck cancer.

V is TRBV10-1 and J is TRBJ1-3, with D uncertain. This CDR3 is 14 amino acids long. Trimming shortened V by 2 bases and J by 0 bases, and 5 bases separated the two germline ends. Germline values: CDR1 WNHNN, CDR2 SYGVQD (reference sequence). CDR3 in amino acids: CASSETDSGNTIYF. As DNA, the CDR3 is TGCGCCAGCAGTGAGACAGACTCTGGAAACACCATATATTTT.

The V gene is TRBV24-1, the J gene TRBJ1-1; the D gene is possibly TRBD1 (5 bases). Trimming shortened V by 8 bases and J by 0 bases, and 9 bases separated the two germline ends. Germline V lookup: CDR1 KGHDR, CDR2 SFDVKD. The CDR3 has 13 residues. Here the CDR3 reads CATKGRLNTEAFF. For the CDR3, the DNA is TGTGCCACCAAGGGACGGTTGAACACTGAAGCTTTCTTT.

The chain has TRBV10-3 and TRBJ2-2; 11 bases match TRBD2. V lost 4 bases, J lost 6 bases, and 10 bases stayed unmatched. The germline gives CDR1 ENHRY, CDR2 SYGVKD. The CDR3 is 17 amino acids. The CDR3 DNA reads TGTGCCATCAGTGCGGGACTAGCGGACGCTGCCCCCGGGGAGCTGTTTTTT. Residues: CAISAGLADAAPGELFF.

The genes are TRBV29-1 and TRBJ2-3; TRBD2 matches at 7 bases. The CDR3 covers 14 residues. The germline gives CDR1 SQVTM, CDR2 ANQGSEA. The junction had 9 bases not matched to a gene; V was cut back by 8 bases and J by 1 base. The CDR3 DNA reads TGCAGCTCCATGGGGGGGACTGGCACAGATACGCAGTATTTT. It specifies CSSMGGTGTDTQYF.

The rearrangement uses TRBV19 and TRBJ2-2, with a tentative D call TRBD1 (6 bases). Germline V gene sequence: CDR1 LNHDA, CDR2 SQIVND (reference sequence). With 10 bases removed from V and 6 bases from J, the gap between germline ends came to 12 bases. The CDR3 runs 12 residues. CDR3 bases: TGTGCCACACAGGGTTTCCCCGGGGAGCTGTTTTTT. Its protein product is CATQGFPGELFF.

The chain is built from TRBV3-1 (or the pseudogene TRBV3-2) and TRBJ2-7; D unresolved. The CDR3 spans 14 residues. Trimming pared 0 bases from V and 3 bases from J, leaving 9 bases between. Germline CDR1 is LGHDT and CDR2 is YNNKEL (reference sequence). The DNA of the CDR3 is TGTGCCAGCAGCCAAGATGGTGGAGACTACGAGCAGTACTTC. Amino acids: CASSQDGGDYEQYF.

The chain uses TRBV19 and TRBJ1-1; TRBD1 agrees at 10 bases. The J segment lost 6 bases and the V segment lost 6 bases, leaving 4 bases of the junction unmatched. The CDR3 length is 13 residues. Germline CDR1 and CDR2: LNHDA and SQIVND (reference sequence). The CDR3 reads CASRGDRGPEAFF. The CDR3, as DNA: TGTGCCAGTAGGGGGGACAGGGGCCCTGAAGCTTTCTTT.

This sequence joins TRBV5-1 and TRBJ2-1; TRBD2 agrees at 7 bases. Losses at the gene ends were 5 bases for V and 0 bases for J; bases not matched to a gene: 2. Germline-derived CDR1 and CDR2 are SGHRS and YFSETQ. The CDR3 has 14 amino acids. The CDR3 is CASSWEGSYNEQFF. CDR3 in DNA: TGCGCCAGCAGTTGGGAGGGCTCCTACAATGAGCAGTTCTTC.

CDR3 sequence (DNA): TGTGCCAGCAGCTTAGAGCGGGGAAACACTGAAGCTTTCTTT. Translated: CASSLERGNTEAFF. J is TRBJ1-1 and V is TRBV13, with no clear D. Trimming left V 1 base short and J 2 bases short, with 8 bases between. The CDR3 sequence is 14 residues long. From germline, CDR1 is PRHDT and CDR2 FYEKMQ (reference sequence).

The chain employs TRBV27 and TRBJ2-1, with a possible D match to TRBD2 (7 bases). The CDR3 extends over 13 amino acids. The V end was cut by 10 bases, the J end by 6 bases, with 16 bases between. Germline values: CDR1 MNHEY, CDR2 SMNVEV (reference sequence). The CDR3 DNA reads as TGTGCCACAGGGGAGGGTAACTTCAATGAGCAGTTCTTC. Translation gives CATGEGNFNEQFF.

This clone has only one observation. V is TRBV24-1 and J is TRBJ2-5, with TRBD1 identical over 7 bases. The CDR3 is 15 residues long. V trimming: 5 bases; J trimming: 2 bases; junction bases outside the gene matches: 7. From germline, CDR1 is KGHDR and CDR2 SFDVKD. The CDR3 is CATSGKQGWQETQYF. DNA of the CDR3: TGTGCCACCAGTGGCAAACAGGGGTGGCAAGAGACCCAGTACTTC.

The genes are TRBV7-9 and TRBJ2-7, with TRBD1 matching over 7 bases. Germline lookup yields CDR1 SEHNR and CDR2 FQNEAQ (reference sequence). The J segment lost 0 bases and the V segment lost 3 bases, leaving 8 bases of the junction unmatched. This CDR3 has 16 residues. In DNA form, the CDR3 reads TGTGCCAGCAGCTTGCCGACAGGGAACCCCTCCTACGAGCAGTACTTC. Its protein product is CASSLPTGNPSYEQYF. Full variable domain (missing parts from reference TRBV7-9 and TRBJ2-7): DTGVSQNPRHKITKRGQNVTFRCDPISEHNRLYWYRQTLGQGPEFLTYFQNEAQLEKSRLLSDRFSAERPKGSFSTLEIQRTEQGDSAMYLCASSLPTGNPSYEQYFGPGTRLTVT.

The rearrangement uses TRBV4-1 and TRBJ2-2; D not certain. The CDR3 sequence is 15 residues long. V was shortened by 1 base and J by 3 bases, with 9 bases between the two germline ends. Germline-derived CDR1 and CDR2 are MGHRA and YSYEKL. The CDR3 nucleotides read TGCGCCAGCAGCCAAGGGGTCAAGTACACCGGGGAGCTGTTTTTT. Its translation is CASSQGVKYTGELFF.

This clone was counted a single time. The rearrangement joins TRBV30 to TRBJ2-3; TRBD2 is a possible D gene (6 bases). Looked up from germline, CDR1 is GTSNPN and CDR2 is SVGIG (reference sequence). Trimming cost V 2 bases and J 6 bases, with 12 bases left between them. CDR3 length: 13 residues. As DNA, the CDR3 is TGTGCCTGGAGTCGGGGGACGTCGGATACGCAGTATTTT. Translation: CAWSRGTSDTQYF. Full variable domain (remainder filled in from reference TRBV30 and TRBJ2-3): SQTIHQWPATLVQPVGSPLSLECTVEGTSNPNLYWYRQAAGRGLQLLFYSVGIGQISSEVPQNLSASRPQDRQFILSSKKLLLSDSGFYLCAWSRGTSDTQYFGPGTRLTVL.

This rearrangement joins TRBV7-8 to TRBJ1-1; possible D gene TRBD1, 6 bases. The CDR3 spans 15 residues. Germline loops: CDR1 SGHVS, CDR2 FQNEAQ. V lost 1 base to trimming and J lost 1 base, with 10 bases between them. The CDR3 region is CASSLVGGRNTEAFF. CDR3 nucleotides: TGTGCCAGCAGCTTAGTTGGGGGGCGGAACACTGAAGCTTTCTTT.

CDR3: CASSAPGATEAFF. The CDR3 DNA reads TGTGCCAGCAGCGCTCCAGGGGCCACTGAAGCTTTCTTT. V usage is TRBV5-5 and J usage is TRBJ1-1; D may be TRBD1 (6 bases). Germline V CDR1 and CDR2: SGHKS, YYEKEE (reference sequence). V was cut by 4 bases and J by 4 bases, with 11 bases left in between. The CDR3 spans 13 residues.

The chain couples TRBV19 to TRBJ2-1; 12 bases are a match to TRBD2. The V segment lost 4 bases and the J segment 3 bases; nucleotides outside the gene matches: 1. Germline CDR1 and CDR2: LNHDA and SQIVND (reference sequence). CDR3 length: 15 amino acids. CDR3 DNA: TGTGCCAGTAGTAGGACTAGCGGGGACTACAATGAGCAGTTCTTC. Amino acids: CASSRTSGDYNEQFF.

The chain uses TRBV20-1 and TRBJ2-1; the D is unclear. The germline CDR1 and CDR2 sequences are DFQATT and SNEGSKA (reference sequence). Trimming shortened V by 3 bases and J by 9 bases, and 12 bases separated the two germline ends. The CDR3 runs 12 residues. CDR3 amino acids: CSASNRLGEQFF. CDR3 nucleotide sequence: TGCAGTGCTAGTAATCGACTTGGTGAGCAGTTCTTC.

This CDR3 reads CASSLREGQPQHF. The CDR3 nucleotides are TGTGCCAGCAGCTTGAGGGAGGGTCAGCCCCAGCATTTT. The rearrangement uses TRBV7-9 and TRBJ1-5; D is ambiguous. The CDR3 is made up of 13 amino acids. Trimming left V 3 bases short and J 6 bases short, with 9 bases between. Looked up from germline, CDR1 is SEHNR and CDR2 is FQNEAQ (reference sequence).

The chain couples TRBV5-4 to TRBJ2-7, with 8 bases that match TRBD2. Unmatched junction bases numbered 10, after V lost 1 base and J lost 7 bases. CDR1 SGHNT and CDR2 YYREEE come from the germline V gene (reference sequence). The CDR3 sequence is 15 residues long. CDR3 residues: CASSLPGTRKGEQYF. DNA for the CDR3: TGTGCCAGCAGCTTGCCCGGGACTAGGAAGGGGGAGCAGTACTTC.

V and J are TRBV7-2 and TRBJ2-4; 8 nucleotides agree with TRBD2. The CDR3 is 17 amino acids. The germline CDR1 and CDR2 sequences are SGHTA and FQGNSA. The V segment lost 1 base and the J segment 2 bases; nucleotides outside the gene matches: 7. The CDR3 reads CASSLDSVAGTKNIQYF. As DNA, the CDR3 is TGTGCCAGCAGCTTAGATTCGGTAGCGGGAACCAAAAACATTCAGTACTTC.